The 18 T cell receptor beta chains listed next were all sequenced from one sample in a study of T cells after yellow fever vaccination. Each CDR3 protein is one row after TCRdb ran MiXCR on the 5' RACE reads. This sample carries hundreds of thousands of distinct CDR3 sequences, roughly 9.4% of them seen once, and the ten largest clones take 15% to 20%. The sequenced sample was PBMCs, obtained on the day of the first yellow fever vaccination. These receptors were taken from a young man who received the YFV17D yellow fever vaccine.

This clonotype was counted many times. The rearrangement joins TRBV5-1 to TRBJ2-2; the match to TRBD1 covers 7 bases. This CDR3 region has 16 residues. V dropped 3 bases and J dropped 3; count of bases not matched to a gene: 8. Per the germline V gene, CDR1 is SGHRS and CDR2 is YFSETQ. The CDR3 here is CASSSVGQVYTGELFF. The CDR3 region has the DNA TGCGCCAGCAGCTCAGTAGGACAGGTCTACACCGGGGAGCTGTTTTTT.

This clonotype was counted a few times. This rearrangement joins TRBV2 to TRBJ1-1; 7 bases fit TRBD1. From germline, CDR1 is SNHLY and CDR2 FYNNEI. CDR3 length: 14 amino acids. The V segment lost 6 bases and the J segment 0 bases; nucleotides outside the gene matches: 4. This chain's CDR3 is CASRKQGLNTEAFF. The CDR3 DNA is TGTGCCAGCAGGAAACAGGGGTTGAACACTGAAGCTTTCTTT. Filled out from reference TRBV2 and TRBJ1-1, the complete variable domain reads EPEVTQTPSHQVTQMGQEVILRCVPISNHLYFYWYRQILGQKVEFLVSFYNNEISEKSEIFDDQFSVERPDGSNFTLKIRSTKLEDSAMYFCASRKQGLNTEAFFGQGTRLTVV.

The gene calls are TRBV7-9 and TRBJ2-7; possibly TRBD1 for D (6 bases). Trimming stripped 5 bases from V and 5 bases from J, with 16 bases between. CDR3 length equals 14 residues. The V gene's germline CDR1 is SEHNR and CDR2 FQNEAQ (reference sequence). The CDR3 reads CASSPRDKENEQYF. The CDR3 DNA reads TGTGCCAGCAGCCCCCGGGACAAGGAGAACGAGCAGTACTTC. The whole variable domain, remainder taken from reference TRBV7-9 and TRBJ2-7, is DTGVSQNPRHKITKRGQNVTFRCDPISEHNRLYWYRQTLGQGPEFLTYFQNEAQLEKSRLLSDRFSAERPKGSFSTLEIQRTEQGDSAMYLCASSPRDKENEQYFGPGTRLTVT.

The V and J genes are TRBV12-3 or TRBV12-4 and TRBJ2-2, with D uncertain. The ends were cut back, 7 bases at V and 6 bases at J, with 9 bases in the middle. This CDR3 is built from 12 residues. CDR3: CASTLSPGELFF. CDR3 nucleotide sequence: TGTGCCAGCACCCTGTCGCCCGGGGAGCTGTTTTTT.

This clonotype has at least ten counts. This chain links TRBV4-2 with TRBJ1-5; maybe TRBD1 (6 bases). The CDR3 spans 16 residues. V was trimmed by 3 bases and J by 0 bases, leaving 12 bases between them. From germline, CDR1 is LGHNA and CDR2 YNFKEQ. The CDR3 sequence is CASSQGGRGSNQPQHF. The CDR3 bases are TGTGCCAGCAGCCAGGGGGGCAGGGGTAGCAATCAGCCCCAGCATTTT.

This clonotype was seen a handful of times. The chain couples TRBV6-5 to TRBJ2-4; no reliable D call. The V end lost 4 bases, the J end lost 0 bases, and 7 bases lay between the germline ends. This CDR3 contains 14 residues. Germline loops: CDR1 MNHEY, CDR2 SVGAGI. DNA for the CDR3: TGTGCCAGCAGTTCCCAGCTAGCCAAAAACATTCAGTACTTC. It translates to CASSSQLAKNIQYF.

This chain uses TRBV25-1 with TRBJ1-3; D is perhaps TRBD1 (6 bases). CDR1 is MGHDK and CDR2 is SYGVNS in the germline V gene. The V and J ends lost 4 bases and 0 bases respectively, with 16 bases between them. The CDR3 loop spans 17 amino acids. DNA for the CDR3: TGTGCCAGCAGTGCCTCAGACAGGTACTTCTCTGGAAACACCATATATTTT. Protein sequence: CASSASDRYFSGNTIYF.

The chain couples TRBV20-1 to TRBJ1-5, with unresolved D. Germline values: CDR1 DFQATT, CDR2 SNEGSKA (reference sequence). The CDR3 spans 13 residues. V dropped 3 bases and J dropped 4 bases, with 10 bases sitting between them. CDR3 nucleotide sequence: TGCAGTGCTAGTCTGACGGAGAATCAGCCCCAGCATTTT. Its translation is CSASLTENQPQHF.

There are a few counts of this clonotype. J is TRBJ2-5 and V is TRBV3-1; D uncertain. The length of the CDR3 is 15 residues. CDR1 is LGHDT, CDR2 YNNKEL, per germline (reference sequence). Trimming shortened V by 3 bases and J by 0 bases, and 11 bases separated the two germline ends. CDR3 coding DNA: TGTGCCAGCAGCCACCCTATAGTGAACCAAGAGACCCAGTACTTC. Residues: CASSHPIVNQETQYF.

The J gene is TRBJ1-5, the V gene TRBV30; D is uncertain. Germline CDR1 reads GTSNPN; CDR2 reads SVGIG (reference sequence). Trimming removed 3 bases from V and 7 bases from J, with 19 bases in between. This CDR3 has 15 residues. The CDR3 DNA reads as TGTGCCTGGAGCTTCACCCTAGAGTCGGGGCAGCCCCAGCATTTT. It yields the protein CAWSFTLESGQPQHF.

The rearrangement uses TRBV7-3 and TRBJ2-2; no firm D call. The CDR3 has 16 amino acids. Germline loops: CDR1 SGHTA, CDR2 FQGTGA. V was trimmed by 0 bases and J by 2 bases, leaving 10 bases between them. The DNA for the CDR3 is TGTGCCAGCAGCTTAACTTATCAGCTTAACACCGGGGAGCTGTTTTTT. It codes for CASSLTYQLNTGELFF.

CDR3 region: CASSSPIAGDFPQDTQYF. For the CDR3, the DNA is TGTGCCAGCAGTTCCCCGATAGCGGGGGATTTTCCCCAGGATACGCAGTATTTT. This chain links TRBV12-3 or TRBV12-4 with TRBJ2-3, with TRBD2 identical over 9 bases. Germline trimming cut 4 bases from V and 6 bases from J; bases unmatched to any gene: 17. The CDR3 runs to 18 residues.

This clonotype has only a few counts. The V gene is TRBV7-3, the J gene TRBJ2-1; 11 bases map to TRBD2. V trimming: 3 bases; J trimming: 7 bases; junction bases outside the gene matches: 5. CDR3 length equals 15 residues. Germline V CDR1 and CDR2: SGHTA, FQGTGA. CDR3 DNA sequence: TGTGCCAGCAGCTTTAGCGGGGGGGCCTTTAATGAGCAGTTCTTC. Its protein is CASSFSGGAFNEQFF.

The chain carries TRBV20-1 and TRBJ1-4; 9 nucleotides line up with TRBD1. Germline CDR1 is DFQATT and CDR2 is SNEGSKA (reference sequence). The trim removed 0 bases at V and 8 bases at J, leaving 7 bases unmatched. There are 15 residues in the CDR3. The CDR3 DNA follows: TGCAGTGCTAGAGATGGGGACAGGGATAGGGAAAAACTGTTTTTT. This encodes CSARDGDRDREKLFF.

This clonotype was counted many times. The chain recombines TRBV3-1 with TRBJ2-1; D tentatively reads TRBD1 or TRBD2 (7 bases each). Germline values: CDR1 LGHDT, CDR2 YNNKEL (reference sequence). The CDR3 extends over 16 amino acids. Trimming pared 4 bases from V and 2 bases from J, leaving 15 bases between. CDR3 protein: CASSLRGGPTYNEQFF. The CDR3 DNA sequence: TGTGCCAGCAGCCTCAGGGGGGGCCCTACCTACAATGAGCAGTTCTTC.

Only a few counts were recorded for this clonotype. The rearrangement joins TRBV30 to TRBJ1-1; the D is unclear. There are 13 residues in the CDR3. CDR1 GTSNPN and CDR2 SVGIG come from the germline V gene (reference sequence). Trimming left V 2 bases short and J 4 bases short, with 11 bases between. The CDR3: CAWSTMGTTEAFF. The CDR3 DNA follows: TGTGCCTGGAGTACCATGGGTACCACTGAAGCTTTCTTT.

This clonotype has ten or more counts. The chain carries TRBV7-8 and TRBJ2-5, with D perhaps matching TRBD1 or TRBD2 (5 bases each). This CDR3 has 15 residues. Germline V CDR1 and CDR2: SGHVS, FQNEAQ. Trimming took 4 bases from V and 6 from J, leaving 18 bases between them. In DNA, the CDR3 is TGTGCCAGCAGCTACCGGGACCCGAAGCTCCAGACCCAGTACTTC. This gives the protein CASSYRDPKLQTQYF.

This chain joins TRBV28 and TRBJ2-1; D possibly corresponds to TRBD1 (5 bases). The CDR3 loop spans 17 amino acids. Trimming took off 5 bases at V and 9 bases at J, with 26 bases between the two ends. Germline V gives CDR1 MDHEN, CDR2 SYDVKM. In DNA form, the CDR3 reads TGTGCCAGCAGTAAGCCACGGACATCGGTCTTTGGGATTGAGCAGTTCTTC. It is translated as CASSKPRTSVFGIEQFF. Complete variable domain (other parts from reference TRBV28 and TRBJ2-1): DVKVTQSSRYLVKRTGEKVFLECVQDMDHENMFWYRQDPGLGLRLIYFSYDVKMKEKGDIPEGYSVSREKKERFSLILESASTNQTSMYLCASSKPRTSVFGIEQFFGPGTRLTVL.